Included here is one T cell receptor beta chain sequence, with context. Its matching antigen is unknown. The source of the sample is a study of identifying expanded T cells in peripheral blood. Broader study findings: About 1.3 clones differed between technical replicates, versus approximately 16 and 20 over time. Two-week clone count variance significantly increased as total template count grew.

During the collection period, no donor immune events like infections were recorded. The CDR3 covers 14 residues. V was trimmed by 3 bases and J by 3 bases, leaving 8 bases between them. CDR1 and CDR2 (germline): SEHNR, FQNEAQ (reference sequence). Here immunoSEQ multiplex PCR was the method, and the copy in TCRdb shows in-frame clones only, minus some. Among 70,000 or so clones listed, 85% to 90% were seen once. The chain carries TRBV7-9 and TRBJ2-2; D may be TRBD1 (6 bases). The sequencing input was blood. The clonotype originates from a person aged 18-69 years in good health. The CDR3 loop is CASSFNRDTGELFF. In DNA, the CDR3 is TGTGCCAGCAGCTTTAACAGGGACACCGGGGAGCTGTTTTTT. The full variable domain, its missing parts supplied by reference TRBV7-9 and TRBJ2-2, is DTGVSQNPRHKITKRGQNVTFRCDPISEHNRLYWYRQTLGQGPEFLTYFQNEAQLEKSRLLSDRFSAERPKGSFSTLEIQRTEQGDSAMYLCASSFNRDTGELFFGEGSRLTVL.